This T cell receptor (beta chain) was found in a study of T cell repertoires in cytomegalovirus infection. As concerns this clonotype: The target antigen is unknown.

Overall study results and limits: Cumulative public TCR beta family frequency identified carriers of CMV plus the relevant HLA. What dominated the ex vivo response were HLA-C-restricted CMV-specific TCR beta clonotypes.

Trimming pared 4 bases from V and 10 bases from J, leaving 11 bases between. CDR3 length: 11 residues. CDR1 and CDR2 from the germline V gene are MNHNY and SVGAGI (reference sequence). TCRdb fed the reads into MiXCR, producing one record per CDR3 protein. The data contain around 770,000 distinct CDR3 sequences, 29% of them singletons. The sample was cultured CD8+ T cells from PBMCs, taken from culture after CMV antigen stimulation. The chain couples TRBV6-6 to TRBJ2-7; D tentatively reads TRBD1 or TRBD2 (5 bases each). The clonotype was recovered from a human donor in good health (CMV status not recorded). Some clones in this sample may be carry-over from other donors' samples. This CDR3 reads CASSSRGVQYV. The DNA for the CDR3 is TGTGCCAGCAGTTCGAGGGGAGTTCAGTACGTC.